This T cell receptor beta chain was recorded in a study of cytomegalovirus exposure and HLA in healthy donors. Looking at the study overall: Earlier work reported approximately 110 million unique TCR beta sequences from 150 million to 200 million T cells. Points from the study as a whole: The authors judged a highly shared variant cluster likely a sequencing artifact. Later analysis placed DRB1 highest and HLA-C lowest in TCR association rates, which differed by HLA locus.

This clone was detected only a few times. The antigen remains undetermined. PCR amplification relied on 60 Vbeta primers (plus 13 Jbeta primers). Measured with immunoSEQ multiplex PCR; TCRdb has only the in-frame clones, and not every one. The table lists roughly 120,000 clones, 65% to 80% of them singletons. The CDR3 sequence is 15 residues long. Germline trimming cut 6 bases from V and 3 bases from J; bases unmatched to any gene: 5. Germline CDR1 and CDR2: SGHTA and FQGTGA. This TCR came from a woman in her 40s in good health and CMV-seropositive. The sequenced material came from PBMCs. This chain uses TRBV7-3 with TRBJ2-1; 10 bases agree with TRBD2. CDR3 region: CASSSRLAGYNEQFF. The DNA of the CDR3 is TGTGCCAGCAGTAGCAGACTAGCGGGCTACAATGAGCAGTTCTTC. Looking up the rest from reference TRBV7-3 and TRBJ2-1 gives the full variable domain: GAGVSQTPSNKVTEKGKYVELRCDPISGHTALYWYRQSLGQGPEFLIYFQGTGAADDSGLPNDRFFAVRPEGSVSTLKIQRTERGDSAVYLCASSSRLAGYNEQFFGPGTRLTVL.